This TCR beta chain was obtained from a study of blood T cell repertoires in COVID-19. Data came from immunoSEQ multiplex PCR; TCRdb stores just in-frame clones and leaves some out. Here the sample spans fewer than 300,000 clones, 75% to 90% being singletons. Sequencing was done on a sample of peripheral blood. The sequence derives from a woman between 50 and 59 years old with COVID-19, enrolled during active disease.

In DNA, the CDR3 is TGTGCCAGCAGTCGAGTTGGGACTTTCGCTTTCACAGATACGCAGTATTTT. Protein product: CASSRVGTFAFTDTQYF. The chain joins TRBV27 to TRBJ2-3, with a possible D match to TRBD2 (6 bases). V dropped 5 bases and J dropped 2 bases, with 20 bases sitting between them. The CDR3 is 17 amino acids. Per germline, CDR1 MNHEY and CDR2 SMNVEV (reference sequence).